One T cell receptor beta chain is described in this entry. Its binding antigen is unknown. Base quality data are lacking; no much larger clone is found one base away. Donors were 35 to 40 systemically healthy Caucasian individuals from Russia aged 6 to 90 years. Each donor gave 8.5 to 10 milliliters of peripheral blood, collected into EDTA-treated Vacutainer tubes. PBMCs were isolated by Ficoll-Paque density-gradient centrifugation, with at least 6 million obtained per sample. Trizol reagent was used to extract total RNA from PBMCs, with at least 5.5 micrograms per sample. Naive CD45RAhigh/CD27high T cell percentages were measured by flow cytometry on a PBMC aliquot from every donor. Library prep was done by 5' RACE. The sequencer was an Illumina HiSeq 2500. The second PCR ran for roughly 7 to 11 cycles and used a J-beta primer mix along with a sample-barcoded 5' primer. A template-switch 5' adaptor carrying 12 random nucleotides introduced a unique molecular identifier onto each TCR beta cDNA molecule. Each sample yielded at least 2.5 million CDR3-containing paired-end reads. First-strand cDNA synthesis was performed from all RNA using the Mint cDNA synthesis kit, with priming by a TRBC-specific oligonucleotide. Following uracil-DNA glycosylase treatment, all cDNA underwent a first 18-cycle PCR with the universal primers M1SS and BC2_uni_R. Processing in the source paper ran as follows. Normalization of each sample was performed by random selection of 1 million high-quality reads, each carrying a distinct molecular identifier. Instead of being binned into consensus sequences, reads with shared molecular identifiers were discarded. MiTCR, with a Q25 quality threshold and the strictest error-elimination algorithm, was used for CDR3 identification, clonotype clustering and error correction. A nonparametric unseen species model with Euler transformation was used to estimate lower-bound total TCR beta diversity. The public reads were reanalyzed by TCRdb: fastp trimming at Q25, MiXCR alignment, in-frame beta chains only. Identical CDR3 proteins give one entry, which carries the most common genes and DNA. None of the V and J calls come from the authors' own analysis; TCRdb made them. This sample has roughly 1.7 million distinct CDR3 sequences in its table, and about 31% of those were observed once. Together, the top ten hold around 11% of the sample.

This entry is derived from a study of blood T cells in healthy people across ages (dated by TCRdb to 2013 to 2016). For the study in its entirety: In model experiments, template switching captured roughly one uniquely barcoded TCR beta cDNA molecule for every two T cells. To avoid experimental bias, donors of different ages were spread randomly across the sequencing lanes. Two additional independent replicas of 1 million unique cDNA reads from the same blood draw were analyzed for two donors (one aged 18 to 30 and one aged 80 or older). The study measured age-related changes in TCR beta repertoire diversity using deep sequencing normalized with unique cDNA molecular identifiers. The donors were split into four age groups: young (average around 15 years), middle-aged (roughly 40), aged (over 55) and long-lived (approximately 80).

The paper as a whole reports these results and caveats: Donor CMV infection status was unknown, potentially confounding age-related changes in expanded clonotypes. Since profiling was done on bulk unsorted PBMCs, naive and antigen-experienced compartments could not be conclusively compared. The long-lived group showed more naive CD4+ T cells, fewer expanded clones and increased TCR diversity than the aged group, suggesting age selection. As age increased, observed TCR beta diversity per million T cells dropped in a roughly linear way, and a significant reduction was already evident by age around 41. Estimates of total diversity from one million sequenced T cells were regarded as lower bounds and underestimates. The percentage of naive T cells measured by flow cytometry correlated strongly with observed TCR beta diversity.

CDR1 is given as DFQATT and CDR2 as SNEGSKA, both from the germline V gene (reference sequence). V is clipped by 0 bases and J by 3 bases, and the sequence between their germline boundaries is 13 bases long. The CDR3 runs 15 amino acids, cysteine and phenylalanine included. The read is trimmed to its CDR3 DNA, 45 bases read in frame from base 1. The source is a woman in her twenties or thirties in good health. The V gene is TRBV20-1 and the J gene is TRBJ2-3; possibly the D gene is TRBD2, per 6 matching bases. The sample comprised blood. The DNA sequence reads TGCAGTGCTAGAGACCCCTTCCGGGGGACAGATACGCAGTATTTT. Translated, this gives CSARDPFRGTDTQYF.